Reported below is one T cell receptor beta chain. The J segment lost 2 bases and the V segment lost 5 bases, leaving 8 bases of the junction unmatched. This CDR3 is 16 amino acids long. Germline V gene lookup returns CDR1 SGHTA and CDR2 FQGNSA. Amplification of TCR beta used genomic DNA extracted from peripheral blood. A mixed TRB-A/B primer pool amplified rearranged TRB by multiplex touch-down PCR. TCRdb itself ran the multiplex PCR reads through MiXCR, one entry per CDR3 protein. The sample has several thousand distinct CDR3 sequences, less than 70% seen once. The data originate from a study of T cell repertoires in aging, cancer and after chemotherapy.

The gene calls are TRBV7-2 and TRBJ1-2, with TRBD1 matching 10 bases. The source is a human donor with a solid tumor. Source material: blood. CDR3 DNA: TGTGCCAGCAGCAGTGGACAGGGGGGCGCCAACTATGGCTACACCTTC. Its protein is CASSSGQGGANYGYTF. The full variable domain, rest sourced from reference TRBV7-2 and TRBJ1-2, is GAGVSQSPSNKVTEKGKDVELRCDPISGHTALYWYRQSLGQGLEFLIYFQGNSAPDKSGLPSDRFSAERTGGSVSTLTIQRTQQEDSAVYLCASSSGQGGANYGYTFGSGTRLTVV.